This section outlines one T cell receptor (beta chain) sequence together with its context. The sample originates from a study of blood T cell repertoires in COVID-19. Study at large: Spain, Italy and the United States supplied samples that represented acute and convalescent COVID-19.

Methods used by the authors: The authors estimated nucleated cell counts from reference gene primer amplification. The table came from immunoSEQ multiplex PCR; TCRdb's copy has only in-frame clones and leaves some out. D and trimming come from the DNA, and the V and J calls and clone size come from that table. The repertoire holds some 200,000 clones, with less than 90% as singletons. This clonotype was sampled from a woman aged 80 or over with COVID-19, enrolled during active disease. Material for sequencing was peripheral blood.

CDR3 nucleotide sequence: TGTGCCAGCAGCTTCACACAGGTTACTGAAGCTTTCTTT. Its translation: CASSFTQVTEAFF. The chain couples TRBV7-8 to TRBJ1-1; D is possibly TRBD1 (5 bases). Germline lookup yields CDR1 SGHVS and CDR2 FQNEAQ. The CDR3 length is 13 residues. The V and J ends lost 3 bases and 5 bases respectively, with 10 bases between them.